The next 18 T cell receptor beta chains were all read from a single sample in a study of shared clonotypes between healthy human individuals. The naive CD8 subset, CD45RO-negative cells positively selected for CCR7, excluded terminally differentiated effector memory CD45RA+ cells. Method: immunoSEQ multiplex PCR; TCRdb's copy keeps in-frame clones and lacks some. This table has roughly 2 million clones, about 94% appearing once. The sample taken for sequencing was naive CD8+ T cells sorted from blood. The receptors were gathered from a man between 18 and 35 years old in good health.

The V gene is TRBV10-2, the J gene TRBJ2-3, with 8 positions matching TRBD2. V lost 3 bases to trimming and J lost 5 bases; unmatched junction nucleotides: 13. CDR3 length equals 17 residues. Germline values: CDR1 WSHSY, CDR2 SAAADI. The DNA of the CDR3 is TGCGCCAGCAGTGATTTAGCGGGGAGGGGAGTTGGAGATACGCAGTATTTT. This encodes CASSDLAGRGVGDTQYF.

The gene calls are TRBV9 and TRBJ2-5; 10 bases are a match to TRBD1. Germline V CDR1 and CDR2: SGDLS, YYNGEE. The length of the CDR3 is 15 residues. V trimming: 0 bases; J trimming: 1 base; junction bases outside the gene matches: 0. CDR3 DNA sequence: TGTGCCAGCAGCGTAGGACAGGGGGCCCAAGAGACCCAGTACTTC. Protein sequence: CASSVGQGAQETQYF.

This clone showed up just once. The rearrangement joins TRBV29-1 to TRBJ2-3; TRBD1 matches 8 bases. The germline V gene encodes CDR1 SQVTM and CDR2 ANQGSEA. The CDR3 is 14 residues long. V lost 3 bases and J lost 0; bases outside the gene matches: 2. The CDR3 nucleotides read TGCAGCGTTGATGGGACAGGTAGCACAGATACGCAGTATTTT. This sequence encodes CSVDGTGSTDTQYF.

The chain joins TRBV4-1 to TRBJ2-7; weak D call: TRBD2 (5 bases). The CDR3 is 15 amino acids. Per germline, CDR1 MGHRA and CDR2 YSYEKL. Trimming shortened V by 4 bases and J by 5 bases, and 18 bases separated the two germline ends. The CDR3 spells CASSLSQRESHEQYF. In DNA, the CDR3 is TGCGCCAGCAGCCTCTCGCAGAGGGAGTCGCACGAGCAGTACTTC.

This clone was picked up one time. With a much larger clone just one base away, this may be a read error. The V gene is TRBV27, the J gene TRBJ1-1; possible D gene TRBD1, 5 bases. V was shortened by 3 bases and J by 3 bases, with 5 bases between the two germline ends. The CDR3 has 12 residues. CDR1 and CDR2 from the germline V gene are MNHEY and SMNVEV (reference sequence). Here the CDR3 DNA reads TGTGCCAGCAGTTTGGGGGACACTGAAGCTTTCTTT. Protein: CASSLGDTEAFF.

This rearrangement joins TRBV5-8 to TRBJ2-3, with D perhaps TRBD1 or TRBD2 (5 bases each). V lost 5 bases and J 3 bases, leaving 13 bases between the germline ends. The germline V gene has CDR1 SGHTS and CDR2 YDEGEE. This CDR3 contains 14 residues. CDR3 in amino acids: CASRRGKWTDTQYF. The CDR3 region has the DNA TGTGCCAGCAGGAGGGGCAAGTGGACAGATACGCAGTATTTT.

The rearrangement links TRBV6-1 to TRBJ2-7; maybe TRBD1 (6 bases). The CDR3 totals 13 residues. Per the germline V gene, CDR1 is MNHNS and CDR2 is SASEGT. The V end lost 7 bases, the J end lost 5 bases, and 15 bases lay between the germline ends. Here the CDR3 reads CASTQPTGNEQYF. In DNA, the CDR3 is TGTGCCAGCACCCAACCGACAGGTAACGAGCAGTACTTC.

This clone was observed once. V gene TRBV7-2 combines with J gene TRBJ2-3, with 7 positions matching TRBD1. This CDR3 comprises 17 residues. The germline V gene has CDR1 SGHTA and CDR2 FQGNSA. Germline trimming cut 0 bases from V and 0 bases from J; bases unmatched to any gene: 6. CDR3 DNA: TGTGCCAGCAGCTTAGCGCAGGGGGTTAGTAGCACAGATACGCAGTATTTT. It specifies CASSLAQGVSSTDTQYF.

This clone was recorded once. This chain links TRBV6-5 with TRBJ1-1; D is undetermined. Deletions cut 0 bases from V and 4 bases from J, with 9 bases between. Per the germline V gene, CDR1 is MNHEY and CDR2 is SVGAGI. The CDR3 covers 14 residues. The CDR3 sequence is CASSYSDEITEAFF. CDR3 in DNA: TGTGCCAGCAGTTACTCTGACGAAATCACTGAAGCTTTCTTT.

This clone was recorded only once. The chain carries TRBV6-1 and TRBJ2-7; 9 bases map to TRBD1. J lost 4 bases, V lost 4 bases, and 5 bases had no gene match. The CDR3 consists of 14 residues. Germline CDR1 and CDR2: MNHNS and SASEGT. The CDR3 loop reads CASSVQGAFYEQYF. CDR3 nucleotides: TGTGCCAGCAGTGTACAGGGGGCCTTTTACGAGCAGTACTTC.

This clone was detected only once. This sequence joins TRBV4-1 and TRBJ2-5, with 11 bases that match TRBD2. J gave up 2 bases and V 2 bases, and 7 bases lay outside the gene matches. The germline gives CDR1 MGHRA, CDR2 YSYEKL. There are 17 residues in the CDR3. Here the CDR3 reads CASSQPGTSGPQETQYF. Here the CDR3 DNA reads TGCGCCAGCAGCCAACCCGGGACTAGCGGCCCTCAAGAGACCCAGTACTTC.

The rearrangement links TRBV19 to TRBJ2-3, with D possibly TRBD1 on 6 matching bases. The CDR3 totals 16 residues. The V gene's germline CDR1 is LNHDA and CDR2 SQIVND (reference sequence). Trimming stripped 4 bases from V and 3 bases from J, with 17 bases between. The CDR3 region is CASSKRDIPITDTQYF. The CDR3 DNA sequence: TGTGCCAGTAGTAAACGGGACATACCCATTACAGATACGCAGTATTTT.

This sequence joins TRBV29-1 and TRBJ2-3; no reliable D call. Germline CDR1 is SQVTM and CDR2 is ANQGSEA. The CDR3 has 13 residues. Trimming pared 5 bases from V and 0 bases from J, leaving 9 bases between. The CDR3 region is CSVPARSTDTQYF. The CDR3 DNA reads as TGCAGCGTTCCGGCGAGGAGCACAGATACGCAGTATTTT.

The rearrangement joins TRBV4-1 to TRBJ2-1, with 7 bases fitting TRBD2. CDR1 is MGHRA, CDR2 YSYEKL, per germline. This CDR3 has 16 amino acids. The V gene end was trimmed by 4 bases and the J gene end by 5 bases; junction bases not matched to a gene: 11. The CDR3 loop reads CASSPVGRERNNEQFF. The CDR3 DNA reads as TGCGCCAGCAGCCCAGTAGGGCGGGAGAGGAACAATGAGCAGTTCTTC.

V is TRBV6-5 and J is TRBJ2-7; tentatively, D is TRBD2 (6 bases). Germline V gives CDR1 MNHEY, CDR2 SVGAGI. The CDR3 contains 13 residues. V dropped 4 bases and J dropped 2 bases, with 9 bases sitting between them. The CDR3 coding sequence is TGTGCCAGCAGTTCTAGCGAAACCTACGAGCAGTACTTC. Translating it yields CASSSSETYEQYF.

Comment on this clone: In the same sample, other DNA sequences code for this CDR3. J is TRBJ2-7 and V is TRBV11-2, with TRBD1 matching over 8 bases. V shed 1 base, J shed 3 bases, and the junction held 2 bases outside the gene matches. Per the germline V gene, CDR1 is SGHAT and CDR2 is FQNNGV. The CDR3 is 14 residues long. CDR3 in amino acids: CASSLAGQGYEQYF. CDR3 nucleotide sequence: TGTGCCAGCAGCTTAGCAGGACAGGGCTACGAGCAGTACTTC.

The rearrangement uses TRBV9 and TRBJ1-1, with 10 nucleotides matching TRBD1. Germline CDR1 and CDR2: SGDLS and YYNGEE. Trimming cost V 2 bases and J 5 bases; bases outside gene matches: 15. This CDR3 is 18 amino acids long. The CDR3 protein is CASSVNPGQGLKGTEAFF. In nucleotides, the CDR3 is TGTGCCAGCAGCGTTAATCCGGGACAGGGGTTGAAGGGGACTGAAGCTTTCTTT.

There are a few counts of this clone. The V call is TRBV18, the J call TRBJ1-1, with D maybe TRBD1 (6 bases). Germline assignment: CDR1 KGHSH and CDR2 LQKENI. V was clipped by 3 bases and J by 1 base, with 6 bases between them. The length of the CDR3 is 13 residues. Here the CDR3 reads CASSPTGNTEAFF. The CDR3 region has the DNA TGTGCCAGCTCACCGACAGGGAACACTGAAGCTTTCTTT.